Each of the 21 T cell receptor beta chains below was sequenced from the same sample in a study of control samples from healthy donors and cancer patients. Sequencing used immunoSEQ multiplex PCR; TCRdb keeps in-frame clones, though not all of them. The sample yields 150,000 to 180,000 clones, 90% to 95% seen once. The sample was blood. The origin of the receptors is a man aged 40-49 years in good health.

The chain is built from TRBV5-4 and TRBJ2-3; D is unclear. Germline CDR1 reads SGHNT; CDR2 reads YYREEE (reference sequence). The CDR3 spans 13 residues. V was cut by 0 bases and J by 2 bases, with 4 bases left in between. The CDR3 nucleotides read TGTGCCAGCAGCTTGGCTCCCACAGATACGCAGTATTTT. Its translation is CASSLAPTDTQYF.

The chain employs TRBV6-2 or TRBV6-3 and TRBJ1-2, with D unclear. CDR1 and CDR2 from the germline V gene are MNHEY and SVGEGT. V shed 0 bases and J shed 2 bases, with 10 bases lying between them. The CDR3 sequence is 15 residues long. The CDR3 coding sequence is TGTGCCAGCAGTTACTCTGGCAGGAGAAACTATGGCTACACCTTC. Translated, it gives CASSYSGRRNYGYTF.

The rearrangement links TRBV19 to TRBJ1-4, with D possibly being TRBD1 (5 bases). Germline V gene lookup returns CDR1 LNHDA and CDR2 SQIVND (reference sequence). This CDR3 is 17 amino acids long. Trimming removed 3 bases at V and 7 bases at J, with 21 bases between. The DNA for the CDR3 is TGTGCCAGTAGTATCCGAGGGGAGGTTATTCCGGGTGAAAAACTGTTTTTT. This sequence encodes CASSIRGEVIPGEKLFF.

A single count supports this clone. The genes are TRBV6-1 and TRBJ1-2, with a weak D call TRBD1 (6 bases). V lost 1 base and J 0 bases, leaving 9 bases between the germline ends. CDR1 is MNHNS, CDR2 SASEGT, per germline. This CDR3 comprises 15 residues. In nucleotides, the CDR3 is TGTGCCAGCAGTGAAGTGGACAGCCCTAACTATGGCTACACCTTC. It is translated as CASSEVDSPNYGYTF.

The chain combines TRBV6-1 with TRBJ1-5; D is uncertain. V lost 2 bases, J lost 0 bases, and 8 bases lay in between. This CDR3 spans 15 amino acids. From germline, CDR1 is MNHNS and CDR2 SASEGT. This CDR3 is CASSELYYSNQPQHF. DNA for the CDR3: TGTGCCAGCAGTGAACTATACTATAGCAATCAGCCCCAGCATTTT.

V gene TRBV4-1 combines with J gene TRBJ2-7; 12 nucleotides match TRBD2. V lost 1 base and J lost 3; bases outside the gene matches: 7. CDR3 length: 17 residues. Germline loops: CDR1 MGHRA, CDR2 YSYEKL. CDR3 sequence (DNA): TGCGCCAGCAGCCAAGTGCTAGCGGGGGGGGGTCGCTACGAGCAGTACTTC. Translating gives CASSQVLAGGGRYEQYF.

This chain links TRBV27 with TRBJ2-7; TRBD2 aligns across 11 bases. Unmatched junction bases numbered 8, after V lost 7 bases and J lost 6 bases. The CDR3 contains 14 residues. Looked up from germline, CDR1 is MNHEY and CDR2 is SMNVEV (reference sequence). The chain's CDR3 is CASTDKTSGAEQYF. The CDR3 nucleotides are TGTGCCAGCACAGATAAGACTAGCGGGGCCGAGCAGTACTTC.

The chain joins TRBV12-3 or TRBV12-4 to TRBJ1-1; D is ambiguous. The CDR3 loop spans 13 amino acids. V was cut by 7 bases and J by 5 bases, with 14 bases left in between. CDR3 in DNA: TGTGCCAGCAAAACTCCTGACGCGACTGAAGCTTTCTTT. Translation gives CASKTPDATEAFF.

This chain connects TRBV9 to TRBJ2-2; D is possibly TRBD1 (6 bases). Trimming stripped 3 bases from V and 2 bases from J, with 11 bases between. CDR1 and CDR2 (germline): SGDLS, YYNGEE. CDR3 size: 15 residues. The CDR3 region has the DNA TGTGCCAGCAGCGGGATACAGGGTAACACCGGGGAGCTGTTTTTT. Translating it yields CASSGIQGNTGELFF. The whole variable domain, remainder taken from reference TRBV9 and TRBJ2-2, is DSGVTQTPKHLITATGQRVTLRCSPRSGDLSVYWYQQSLDQGLQFLIQYYNGEERAKGNILERFSAQQFPDLHSELNLSSLELGDSALYFCASSGIQGNTGELFFGEGSRLTVL.

The chain joins TRBV19 to TRBJ1-3, with D unclear. Trimming shortened V by 7 bases and J by 0 bases, and 10 bases separated the two germline ends. Per the germline V gene, CDR1 is LNHDA and CDR2 is SQIVND (reference sequence). The CDR3 length is 14 residues. Here the CDR3 DNA reads TGTGCCAGTACTTCCGGGAACTCTGGAAACACCATATATTTT. Residues: CASTSGNSGNTIYF.

The CDR3 DNA sequence: TGTGCCAGTACCCCCCGGGTTGGATGGCCCCAGCATTTT. Amino acid sequence: CASTPRVGWPQHF. The rearrangement links TRBV19 to TRBJ1-5; D gene uncertain. Trimming took off 7 bases at V and 9 bases at J, with 16 bases between the two ends. Germline V gene lookup returns CDR1 LNHDA and CDR2 SQIVND (reference sequence). This CDR3 contains 13 residues.

The chain uses TRBV6-5 and TRBJ2-6; D is unclear. Trimming cost V 7 bases and J 2 bases, with 9 bases left between them. Germline V gene data show CDR1 as MNHEY and CDR2 as SVGAGI. The CDR3 is 14 residues long. The CDR3 DNA follows: TGTGCCAGCACCCGGACCGCTGGGGCCAACGTCCTGACTTTC. Amino acid sequence: CASTRTAGANVLTF.

The V gene is TRBV4-1, the J gene TRBJ1-2, with D hard to call. V was trimmed by 0 bases and J by 5 bases, leaving 10 bases between them. Germline V lookup: CDR1 MGHRA, CDR2 YSYEKL. The CDR3 has 14 residues. This CDR3 is CASSQDSGAYGYTF. CDR3 coding DNA: TGCGCCAGCAGCCAAGATAGCGGCGCTTATGGCTACACCTTC.

The rearrangement joins TRBV6-2 or TRBV6-3 to TRBJ1-1, with D unresolved. Germline assignment: CDR1 MNHEY and CDR2 SVGEGT. The CDR3 length is 15 residues. The V end lost 3 bases, the J end lost 6 bases, and 17 bases lay between the germline ends. CDR3 region: CASSYYGSRSPEAFF. In nucleotides, the CDR3 is TGTGCCAGCAGTTATTACGGCTCCCGCTCTCCTGAAGCTTTCTTT.

The chain recombines TRBV12-3 or TRBV12-4 with TRBJ2-7; either TRBD1 or TRBD2 may supply D (5 bases each). The CDR3 covers 13 residues. Between the trimmed V and J ends, which lost 6 bases and 2 bases, there was a span of 11 bases. CDR3 sequence reads: CASSPGRAYEQYF. For the CDR3, the DNA is TGTGCCAGCAGCCCGGGACGGGCCTACGAGCAGTACTTC.

V is TRBV6-5 and J is TRBJ2-7; TRBD2 agrees at 14 bases. The V gene end was trimmed by 2 bases and the J gene end by 4 bases; junction bases not matched to a gene: 4. The CDR3 loop spans 16 amino acids. Germline values: CDR1 MNHEY, CDR2 SVGAGI. CDR3 nucleotide sequence: TGTGCCAGCAGTTACGGGGGGACTAGCGGGGGTTACGAGCAGTACTTC. This codes for CASSYGGTSGGYEQYF.

Only a few counts were recorded for this clone. This chain joins TRBV5-6 and TRBJ2-7, with D perhaps matching TRBD1 or TRBD2 (5 bases each). CDR1 and CDR2 (germline): SGHDT, YYEEEE. V was shortened by 0 bases and J by 3 bases, with 13 bases between the two germline ends. There are 15 residues in the CDR3. This CDR3 reads CASSLVGPALYEQYF. DNA of the CDR3: TGTGCCAGCAGCTTGGTGGGACCAGCGCTCTACGAGCAGTACTTC. Full variable domain (outside the CDR3, taken from reference TRBV5-6 and TRBJ2-7): DAGVTQSPTHLIKTRGQQVTLRCSPKSGHDTVSWYQQALGQGPQFIFQYYEEEERQRGNFPDRFSGHQFPNYSSELNVNALLLGDSALYLCASSLVGPALYEQYFGPGTRLTVT.

The gene calls are TRBV7-2 and TRBJ2-7, with D unresolved. This CDR3 region has 13 residues. Trimming took 5 bases from V and 3 from J, leaving 11 bases between them. Germline V lookup: CDR1 SGHTA, CDR2 FQGNSA. CDR3 amino acids: CASSRSEIYEQYF. The CDR3 DNA reads TGTGCCAGCAGCCGTTCCGAGATCTACGAGCAGTACTTC.

The chain couples TRBV19 to TRBJ2-1, with D possibly TRBD2 on 5 matching bases. Germline-derived CDR1 and CDR2 are LNHDA and SQIVND (reference sequence). V lost 2 bases and J 8 bases, leaving 10 bases between the germline ends. The CDR3 totals 13 residues. CDR3 sequence (DNA): TGTGCCAGTAGTATATTGATGAGGGATGAGCAGTTCTTC. Residues: CASSILMRDEQFF.

V gene TRBV6-7 combines with J gene TRBJ2-6; TRBD1 might be the D (6 bases). TRBV6-7 belongs to the ORF category, with a function that is uncertain. The germline V and J ends were trimmed by 0 bases and 0 bases, with 18 bases remaining between them. The CDR3 runs 20 residues. As DNA, the CDR3 is TGTGCCAGCAGTTACTCGACTGTTCGCCAGGGGAACTCTGGGGCCAACGTCCTGACTTTC. It specifies CASSYSTVRQGNSGANVLTF.

This clone was seen just once. The rearrangement joins TRBV27 to TRBJ1-6; D unresolved. This CDR3 spans 13 amino acids. Between the trimmed V and J ends, which lost 5 bases and 7 bases, there was a span of 9 bases. Germline loops: CDR1 MNHEY, CDR2 SMNVEV (reference sequence). The CDR3 loop reads CASSAGENSPLHF. DNA of the CDR3: TGTGCCAGCAGTGCCGGCGAAAATTCACCCCTCCACTTT.